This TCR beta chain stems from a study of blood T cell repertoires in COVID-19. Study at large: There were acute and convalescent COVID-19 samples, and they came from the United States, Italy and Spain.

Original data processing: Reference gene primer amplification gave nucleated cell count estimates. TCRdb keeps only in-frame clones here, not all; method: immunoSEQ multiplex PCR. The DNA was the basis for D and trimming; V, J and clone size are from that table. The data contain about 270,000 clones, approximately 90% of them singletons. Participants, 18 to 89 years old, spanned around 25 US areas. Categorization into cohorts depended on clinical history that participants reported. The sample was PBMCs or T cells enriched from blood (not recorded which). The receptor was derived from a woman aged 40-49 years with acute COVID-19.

The CDR3 region is CASSLDREWNGYTF. In DNA, the CDR3 is TGTGCCAGCAGTTTGGACCGGGAGTGGAATGGCTACACCTTC. The chain links TRBV28 to TRBJ1-2; D unclear. Trimming removed 3 bases at V and 6 bases at J, with 14 bases between. The CDR3 has 14 amino acids. From germline, CDR1 is MDHEN and CDR2 SYDVKM.